Presented here are 27 T cell receptor beta chains from one specimen sequenced in a study of blood T cell repertoires in COVID-19. Profiling relied on immunoSEQ multiplex PCR, and the TCRdb table lists in-frame clones only, not all of them. The table lists about 180,000 clones, 70% to 80% of them singletons, with around 14% in the top ten. The sequenced material came from PBMCs or T cells enriched from blood (not recorded which). Every receptor here comes from a man aged 55 to 70 who had been exposed to COVID-19.

The sample holds a few counts of this clone. This chain uses TRBV9 with TRBJ2-5; TRBD1 aligns across 7 bases. The CDR3 has 14 residues. The germline V gene encodes CDR1 SGDLS and CDR2 YYNGEE. V shed 3 bases, J shed 2 bases, and the junction held 4 bases outside the gene matches. The CDR3 bases are TGTGCCAGCAGCGGAAAGACAGGGCAAGAGACCCAGTACTTC. Translation gives CASSGKTGQETQYF.

The V gene is TRBV7-2, the J gene TRBJ1-1; unclear D gene. This CDR3 comprises 15 residues. Germline assignment: CDR1 SGHTA and CDR2 FQGNSA. Between the trimmed V and J ends, which lost 5 bases and 2 bases, there was a span of 15 bases. In DNA form, the CDR3 reads TGTGCCAGCAGCCAGGCTCTACACAGCAACACTGAAGCTTTCTTT. Translation: CASSQALHSNTEAFF.

This clone was detected only a few times. The rearrangement links TRBV10-1 to TRBJ1-5; TRBD1 agrees at 10 bases. The CDR3 loop spans 14 amino acids. The germline gives CDR1 WNHNN, CDR2 SYGVQD (reference sequence). The junction had 9 bases not matched to a gene; V was cut back by 9 bases and J by 7 bases. The DNA for the CDR3 is TGCGCCAGGCCGGGACAGGGGAGAAGCCAGCCCCAGCATTTT. Its translation: CARPGQGRSQPQHF.

The rearrangement joins TRBV21-1 to TRBJ2-3; TRBD2, the D gene given by the table, was not confirmed from the DNA. TRBV21-1 is designated a pseudogene. The CDR3 is 15 amino acids. This chain's CDR3 is CASSAYSGDTDTQYF. CDR3 DNA sequence: TGTGCCAGCAGCGCATACAGCGGGGACACAGATACGCAGTATTTT.

The chain couples TRBV7-8 to TRBJ2-7, with TRBD1 matching over 7 bases. The CDR3 runs 14 residues. Trimming cost V 5 bases and J 3 bases; bases outside gene matches: 7. Per germline, CDR1 SGHVS and CDR2 FQNEAQ. The CDR3 DNA is TGTGCCAGCAGCACCGGGACAGATCGCTACGAGCAGTACTTC. It encodes CASSTGTDRYEQYF.

V and J are TRBV7-2 and TRBJ2-5, with a tentative D call TRBD2 (5 bases). CDR1 SGHTA and CDR2 FQGNSA come from the germline V gene. This CDR3 region has 16 residues. Trimming removed 1 base from V and 1 base from J, with 13 bases in between. The CDR3 is CASSLVRGLSQETQYF. The DNA for the CDR3 is TGTGCCAGCAGCTTAGTTCGCGGACTGTCCCAAGAGACCCAGTACTTC.

The chain uses TRBV7-8 and TRBJ2-1; 10 bases match TRBD2. This CDR3 is 15 amino acids long. Germline trimming cut 5 bases from V and 6 bases from J; bases unmatched to any gene: 7. Looked up from germline, CDR1 is SGHVS and CDR2 is FQNEAQ. CDR3 DNA sequence: TGTGCCAGCAGCCAAGACGGGACTAGCGTCAATGAGCAGTTCTTC. Translated: CASSQDGTSVNEQFF.

The CDR3 region is CASSRLAGIGNEQFF. The DNA for the CDR3 is TGTGCCAGCAGCCGACTAGCGGGAATTGGCAATGAGCAGTTCTTC. The genes are TRBV27 and TRBJ2-1; 11 bases map to TRBD2. Germline V gene data show CDR1 as MNHEY and CDR2 as SMNVEV (reference sequence). V lost 6 bases to trimming and J lost 6 bases; unmatched junction nucleotides: 7. This CDR3 region has 15 residues.

The V call is TRBV5-1, the J call TRBJ2-5, with TRBD1 as a possible D gene (6 bases). Germline assignment: CDR1 SGHRS and CDR2 YFSETQ. V lost 4 bases, J lost 1 base, and 14 bases lay in between. This CDR3 has 15 amino acids. CDR3 sequence (DNA): TGCGCCAGCAGCCGGGACATAGCCCCCCAAGAGACCCAGTACTTC. Protein product: CASSRDIAPQETQYF.

The CDR3 DNA follows: TGTGCCAGCAGTTTATTAGGACAGGGGCGAGGGAGGGGGTATGGCTACACCTTC. It codes for CASSLLGQGRGRGYGYTF. V gene TRBV27 combines with J gene TRBJ1-2, with TRBD1 identical over 9 bases. Germline CDR1 and CDR2: MNHEY and SMNVEV (reference sequence). The trim removed 1 base at V and 5 bases at J, leaving 14 bases unmatched. The length of the CDR3 is 18 residues.

The chain uses TRBV27 and TRBJ1-2, with TRBD1 identical over 7 bases. This CDR3 is 16 amino acids long. Germline V gene data show CDR1 as MNHEY and CDR2 as SMNVEV (reference sequence). The V gene end was trimmed by 2 bases and the J gene end by 2 bases; junction bases not matched to a gene: 8. The CDR3 DNA reads TGTGCCAGCAGTTTAACCGGACAGGTCCGCAACTATGGCTACACCTTC. This sequence encodes CASSLTGQVRNYGYTF.

The chain combines TRBV24-1 with TRBJ1-2, with D tentatively TRBD1 (5 bases). V dropped 5 bases and J dropped 0 bases, with 12 bases sitting between them. The CDR3 has 15 residues. Per the germline V gene, CDR1 is KGHDR and CDR2 is SFDVKD. This chain's CDR3 is CATSGLVGANYGYTF. The CDR3 nucleotides are TGTGCCACCAGTGGCTTGGTAGGGGCTAACTATGGCTACACCTTC.

The chain combines TRBV11-1 with TRBJ1-2, with 7 bases identical to TRBD1. The V gene end was trimmed by 5 bases and the J gene end by 5 bases; junction bases not matched to a gene: 11. This CDR3 has 15 amino acids. The germline CDR1 and CDR2 sequences are SGHAT and FQDESV (reference sequence). CDR3 in DNA: TGTGCCAGCAGCCACCCCGGACAGGCGAGGTATGGCTACACCTTC. Translating gives CASSHPGQARYGYTF.

This chain joins TRBV30 and TRBJ2-4; 7 bases agree with TRBD1. The CDR3 spans 15 residues. Germline V lookup: CDR1 GTSNPN, CDR2 SVGIG (reference sequence). Trimming took 0 bases from V and 5 from J; bases not matched to a gene: 7. The CDR3: CAWSVQGPTENIQYF. The CDR3 DNA sequence: TGTGCCTGGAGTGTACAGGGGCCTACAGAAAACATTCAGTACTTC.

V is TRBV3-1 (or the pseudogene TRBV3-2) and J is TRBJ1-2; possible D gene TRBD1, 6 bases. The germline gives CDR1 LGHDT, CDR2 YNNKEL (reference sequence). CDR3 size: 13 residues. Trimming took off 4 bases at V and 2 bases at J, with 8 bases between the two ends. The CDR3 here is CASSPTGNYGYTF. The DNA of the CDR3 is TGTGCCAGCAGCCCGACAGGCAACTATGGCTACACCTTC.

The rearrangement uses TRBV11-2 and TRBJ2-1; no clear D gene. Trimming took 8 bases from V and 6 from J, leaving 8 bases between them. Germline CDR1 is SGHAT and CDR2 is FQNNGV. The CDR3 runs to 11 residues. The CDR3 region has the DNA TGTGCCAGCGAACTCGGCAATGAGCAGTTCTTC. This codes for CASELGNEQFF.

This chain uses TRBV3-1 (or the pseudogene TRBV3-2) with TRBJ2-7; 9 bases match TRBD1. V was clipped by 0 bases and J by 3 bases; unmatched bases: 3. CDR1 LGHDT and CDR2 YNNKEL come from the germline V gene (reference sequence). The CDR3 has 15 amino acids. The CDR3 here is CASSQDRGQGYEQYF. CDR3 in DNA: TGTGCCAGCAGCCAAGATCGGGGACAGGGCTACGAGCAGTACTTC.

The chain carries TRBV28 and TRBJ1-3; TRBD1 agrees at 10 bases. The length of the CDR3 is 16 residues. V trimming: 4 bases; J trimming: 2 bases; junction bases outside the gene matches: 5. Per germline, CDR1 MDHEN and CDR2 SYDVKM. DNA of the CDR3: TGTGCCAGCAGTTCATACGGACAGGGGGCTGGAAACACCATATATTTT. The encoded protein is CASSSYGQGAGNTIYF. The full variable domain, completed using reference TRBV28 and TRBJ1-3, is DVKVTQSSRYLVKRTGEKVFLECVQDMDHENMFWYRQDPGLGLRLIYFSYDVKMKEKGDIPEGYSVSREKKERFSLILESASTNQTSMYLCASSSYGQGAGNTIYFGEGSWLTVV.

The CDR3 nucleotides read TGTGCCAGCAGTGACAGAGCGGGGGGGTACAATGAGCAGTTCTTC. Protein: CASSDRAGGYNEQFF. J is TRBJ2-1 and V is TRBV6-4, with 10 bases fitting TRBD2. Germline lookup yields CDR1 MRHNA and CDR2 SNTAGT. The CDR3 totals 15 residues. Trimming cost V 2 bases and J 4 bases; bases outside gene matches: 2.

The rearrangement joins TRBV28 to TRBJ1-5; 8 bases are shared with TRBD1. Germline loops: CDR1 MDHEN, CDR2 SYDVKM. The CDR3 sequence is 14 residues long. Germline trimming cut 5 bases from V and 10 bases from J; bases unmatched to any gene: 10. CDR3 region: CASSAGTGRGPQHF. The CDR3 nucleotides read TGTGCCAGCAGTGCAGGGACAGGTAGGGGCCCCCAGCATTTT.

This clone was found once. CDR3 sequence reads: CSVEGNRAGVNEQFF. The CDR3 nucleotides are TGCAGCGTTGAGGGGAACAGGGCCGGGGTCAATGAGCAGTTCTTC. The chain recombines TRBV29-1 with TRBJ2-1, with D possibly being TRBD1 (6 bases). Trimming shortened V by 3 bases and J by 6 bases, and 18 bases separated the two germline ends. The CDR3 spans 15 residues. Germline V gene lookup returns CDR1 SQVTM and CDR2 ANQGSEA.

The genes are TRBV7-8 and TRBJ1-1; D not certain. The CDR3 extends over 12 amino acids. CDR1 and CDR2 from the germline V gene are SGHVS and FQNEAQ. Trimming stripped 5 bases from V and 0 bases from J, with 4 bases between. CDR3 bases: TGTGCCAGCAGCCCCTTGAACACTGAAGCTTTCTTT. Protein sequence: CASSPLNTEAFF.

The chain joins TRBV6-4 to TRBJ2-1; TRBD2 matches at 8 bases. CDR1 is MRHNA, CDR2 SNTAGT, per germline. The CDR3 is 15 amino acids. With V trimmed by 5 bases and J by 2 bases, 5 bases remained unmatched. CDR3 sequence (DNA): TGTGCCAGCAGTAGCGGGAGTTCTCCCTACAATGAGCAGTTCTTC. Protein: CASSSGSSPYNEQFF.

The chain carries TRBV29-1 and TRBJ1-2; D is uncertain. V dropped 3 bases and J dropped 8 bases, with 13 bases sitting between them. The CDR3 covers 12 residues. CDR1 and CDR2 from the germline V gene are SQVTM and ANQGSEA. CDR3 residues: CSVDRVAGGYTF. CDR3 bases: TGCAGCGTTGATAGGGTTGCGGGAGGCTACACCTTC.

This sequence joins TRBV10-3 and TRBJ1-1; 9 bases are shared with TRBD1. V lost 6 bases, J lost 5 bases, and 10 bases stayed unmatched. Germline V lookup: CDR1 ENHRY, CDR2 SYGVKD. CDR3 size: 15 residues. This CDR3 is CAIRPTGGEGTEAFF. In DNA form, the CDR3 reads TGTGCCATCAGGCCGACAGGGGGTGAGGGAACTGAAGCTTTCTTT.

The chain carries TRBV9 and TRBJ1-3; D is perhaps TRBD1 (5 bases). This CDR3 has 14 amino acids. CDR1 SGDLS and CDR2 YYNGEE come from the germline V gene. Trimming shortened V by 4 bases and J by 9 bases, and 17 bases separated the two germline ends. The CDR3, as DNA: TGTGCCAGCAGCCCCACAGGACCCCGCAGCACCATATATTTT. Its translation: CASSPTGPRSTIYF.

The rearrangement uses TRBV5-8 and TRBJ1-2; D remains unclear. The germline V gene has CDR1 SGHTS and CDR2 YDEGEE. There are 12 residues in the CDR3. V lost 3 bases and J lost 8, with 11 bases in between. CDR3 in amino acids: CASSYWAQGYTF. The CDR3 bases are TGTGCCAGCAGCTACTGGGCCCAGGGCTACACCTTC.